Shown below are 7 T cell receptor beta chains from a single sample sequenced in a study of CD8 T cells in Susac syndrome. RNA was extracted with the RNeasy kit, and a quantity of about 0.45 to 1 ug was reverse transcribed using random hexamers. TCRdb ran MiXCR on the immunoSEQ multiplex PCR reads and lists one entry per CDR3 protein. The table records 150,000 to 190,000 distinct CDR3 sequences, around 96% of them present only once. Specimen: CD4+ T cells from PBMCs. The receptors originated from a human donor with Susac syndrome.

V and J are TRBV5-4 and TRBJ2-1; the D is unclear. The DNA end is more similar to TRBJ2-7, so the J call may be wrong. From germline, CDR1 is SGHNT and CDR2 YYREEE (reference sequence). The CDR3 is 16 amino acids. Written as DNA, the CDR3 is TGTGCCAGCAGCTTGGACCCCGGGCCTCGAGGCAACGAGCAGTACTTC. Its translation: CASSLDPGPRGNEQYF.

CDR3 DNA sequence: TGCAGTGCGCTGTCTCCCTTTACCACAGATACGCAGTATTTT. This translates into CSALSPFTTDTQYF. The chain combines TRBV20-1 with TRBJ2-3; no firm D call. CDR1 DFQATT and CDR2 SNEGSKA come from the germline V gene (reference sequence). The CDR3 extends over 14 amino acids. The V end lost 6 bases, the J end lost 2 bases, and 15 bases lay between the germline ends.

This clonotype appeared once. The chain has TRBV20-1 and TRBJ2-5; D not resolved. This CDR3 has 14 amino acids. Trimming stripped 5 bases from V and 6 bases from J, with 19 bases between. Per germline, CDR1 DFQATT and CDR2 SNEGSKA (reference sequence). CDR3 region: CSAVQLDRRQTQYF. The CDR3 DNA is TGCAGTGCTGTACAGCTGGACCGCCGTCAGACCCAGTACTTC.

This chain connects TRBV12-3 or TRBV12-4 to TRBJ1-2; D remains unclear. The V end lost 7 bases, the J end lost 0 bases, and 15 bases lay between the germline ends. CDR3 size: 15 residues. CDR3 region: CASTRWPKANYGYTF. Here the CDR3 DNA reads TGTGCCAGCACCAGATGGCCTAAAGCTAACTATGGCTACACCTTC.

The rearrangement links TRBV29-1 to TRBJ2-7, with 8 bases aligning to TRBD1. V dropped 7 bases and J dropped 2; count of bases not matched to a gene: 1. Germline lookup yields CDR1 SQVTM and CDR2 ANQGSEA. The CDR3 spans 11 residues. CDR3 coding DNA: TGCAGCGCCAGGGGGCCCTACGAGCAGTACTTC. Protein product: CSARGPYEQYF.

The rearrangement links TRBV12-3 or TRBV12-4 to TRBJ1-1; 7 nucleotides line up with TRBD1. The CDR3 length is 15 residues. V trimming: 5 bases; J trimming: 4 bases; junction bases outside the gene matches: 10. CDR3 nucleotides: TGTGCCAGCAGTCTCACCGCCAGGGGGAGCACTGAAGCTTTCTTT. Protein: CASSLTARGSTEAFF.

The genes are TRBV3-1 and TRBJ1-1, with a tentative D call TRBD1 (5 bases). Trimming removed 5 bases from V and 3 bases from J, with 10 bases in between. Germline CDR1 LGHDT, CDR2 YNNKEL (reference sequence). The CDR3 has 13 residues. The CDR3 here is CASSRGTDTEAFF. In nucleotides, the CDR3 is TGTGCCAGCAGCAGGGGTACGGACACTGAAGCTTTCTTT.